One sample yielded the 28 T cell receptor beta chains listed below, sequenced in a study of blood T cells in healthy people across ages. Next came a second PCR, run for about 7 to 12 cycles, which used a sample-barcoded 5' primer along with a J-beta primer mix. TCRdb re-derived calls from the 5' RACE reads in MiXCR, one entry per CDR3 protein. The sample lists about 690,000 distinct CDR3 sequences, roughly two fifths occurring once. Source material: blood. All receptors derive from a man of 80 years or more in good health.

DNA for the CDR3: TGTGCCACCAGTGAGTATGGGGGCTTCGACTATGGCTACACCTTC. This sequence encodes CATSEYGGFDYGYTF. This chain links TRBV24-1 with TRBJ1-2, with D possibly TRBD1 on 6 matching bases. The CDR3 covers 15 residues. V dropped 4 bases and J dropped 3 bases, with 14 bases sitting between them. Germline V lookup: CDR1 KGHDR, CDR2 SFDVKD.

As regards this clonotype: One end of the junction is discordant with germline, which a read error may explain. This chain links TRBV3-1 with TRBJ2-7, with D hard to call. CDR1 LGHDT and CDR2 YNNKEL come from the germline V gene (reference sequence). The CDR3 is made up of 14 amino acids. This chain's CDR3 is CAGSQGHSSYEQYF. The CDR3 DNA sequence: TGTGCCGGCAGCCAAGGGCACAGCTCCTACGAGCAGTACTTC.

V and J are TRBV12-3 or TRBV12-4 and TRBJ2-5, with TRBD2 matching over 10 bases. Gene TRBJ2-7 matches the end of the DNA better, so the J call may be wrong. This CDR3 region has 14 residues. Here the CDR3 reads CASSRKGLASEQYF. CDR3 bases: TGTGCCAGCAGCCGGAAGGGACTAGCGAGCGAGCAGTACTTC.

This clonotype was recorded a few times. DNA of the CDR3: TGTGCCAGCAGTTTGTCCAGGGATGGAGATGGCTACACCTTC. Protein sequence: CASSLSRDGDGYTF. The chain links TRBV12-3 or TRBV12-4 to TRBJ1-2; the D gene is possibly TRBD1 (5 bases). V dropped 3 bases and J dropped 6 bases, with 14 bases sitting between them. The length of the CDR3 is 14 residues.

J is TRBJ2-5 and V is TRBV7-2; D gene unclear. The CDR3 totals 15 residues. Germline CDR1 SGHTA, CDR2 FQGNSA. Trimming took 0 bases from V and 3 from J, leaving 11 bases between them. CDR3 DNA: TGTGCCAGCAGCTTAGCGAAAGGGTCGAAAGAGACCCAGTACTTC. It encodes CASSLAKGSKETQYF.

CDR3 DNA sequence: TGTGCCAGCAGCGGCTGGGGGCGAGGTGGGGCCAACGTCCTGACTTTC. Amino acid sequence: CASSGWGRGGANVLTF. V is TRBV7-6 and J is TRBJ2-6, with D perhaps matching TRBD1 (6 bases). Per the germline V gene, CDR1 is SGHVS and CDR2 is FNYEAQ. The V gene lost 5 bases and the J gene lost 3 bases, with 14 bases spanning the gap. CDR3 length: 16 residues. Variable domain in full (rest from reference TRBV7-6 and TRBJ2-6): GAGVSQSPRYKVTKRGQDVALRCDPISGHVSLYWYRQALGQGPEFLTYFNYEAQQDKSGLPNDRFSAERPEGSISTLTIQRTEQRDSAMYRCASSGWGRGGANVLTFGAGSRLTVL.

This clonotype appeared a single time. V is TRBV21-1 and J is TRBJ2-5; TRBD2, as called in the table, went unchecked against the DNA. TRBV21-1 is a listed pseudogene. CDR3 length equals 15 residues. CDR3 bases: TGTGCCAGCACCCGACCCGGACTATGCCAAGAGGCCCAGTACTTC. Translating it yields CASTRPGLCQEAQYF.

The J gene is TRBJ2-6, the V gene TRBV6-5; weak D call: TRBD2 (6 bases). Germline assignment: CDR1 MNHEY and CDR2 SVGAGI. Trimming removed 2 bases at V and 4 bases at J, with 12 bases between. This CDR3 is 16 amino acids long. CDR3 coding DNA: TGTGCCAGCAGTTACGAAGGAGGGCCCGGGGCCAACGTCCTGACTTTC. This gives the protein CASSYEGGPGANVLTF.

The rearrangement joins TRBV18 to TRBJ2-3, with 7 bases fitting TRBD2. The CDR3 is 15 residues long. Germline V gene sequence: CDR1 KGHSH, CDR2 LQKENI. Trimming cost V 4 bases and J 3 bases; bases outside gene matches: 7. The CDR3 nucleotides are TGTGCCAGCTCACGCGGACGAGCGGGGACAGATACGCAGTATTTT. Its protein product is CASSRGRAGTDTQYF.

This clonotype was detected a few times. V gene TRBV5-6 combines with J gene TRBJ2-5, with D perhaps TRBD1 or TRBD2 (5 bases each). Germline V lookup: CDR1 SGHDT, CDR2 YYEEEE. The CDR3 runs to 15 residues. Trimming cost V 1 base and J 7 bases, with 17 bases left between them. Here the CDR3 DNA reads TGTGCCAGCAGCTTGACCGCCGGGACCCGAGGGACCCAGTACTTC. Amino acid sequence: CASSLTAGTRGTQYF.

The V call is TRBV4-2, the J call TRBJ2-4; TRBD1 or TRBD2 may be the D gene (5 bases each). Trimming removed 4 bases from V and 7 bases from J, with 14 bases in between. The V gene's germline CDR1 is LGHNA and CDR2 YNFKEQ. This CDR3 comprises 14 residues. The CDR3 nucleotides are TGTGCCAGCAGCCGATCCGGGACCCGCAACATTCAGTACTTC. It codes for CASSRSGTRNIQYF.

This clonotype was seen many times. This sequence joins TRBV6-4 and TRBJ1-1; D unclear. CDR3 length: 13 residues. Germline assignment: CDR1 MRHNA and CDR2 SNTAGT. V shed 4 bases and J shed 5 bases, with 11 bases lying between them. The CDR3 region is CASSVDTGTEAFF. CDR3 coding DNA: TGTGCCAGCAGTGTCGACACGGGAACTGAAGCTTTCTTT.

This clonotype was counted ten times or more. The rearrangement uses TRBV20-1 and TRBJ2-1; 13 bases line up with TRBD2. This CDR3 has 17 amino acids. Per germline, CDR1 DFQATT and CDR2 SNEGSKA (reference sequence). V gave up 3 bases and J gave up 8 bases; unmatched junction bases: 13. The CDR3 region is CSARGRWTSGRSHEQFF. CDR3 sequence (DNA): TGCAGTGCTAGGGGCCGTTGGACTAGCGGGAGATCCCATGAGCAGTTCTTC.

A word on this clonotype: At one of its ends the junction is not consistent with the germline gene, which may arise from a read error. The chain is built from TRBV11-3 and TRBJ2-7; no clear D. The CDR3 sequence is 12 residues long. The germline CDR1 and CDR2 sequences are SGHNT and YENEEA. CDR3 DNA sequence: TGTGTCAGCAGCTACGGGCCCTACGAGCAGTACTTC. Its protein product is CVSSYGPYEQYF. The full variable domain, its missing parts supplied by reference TRBV11-3 and TRBJ2-7, is EAGVVQSPRYKIIEKKQPVAFWCNPISGHNTLYWYLQNLGQGPELLIRYENEEAVDDSQLPKDRFSAERLKGVDSTLKIQPAELGDSAVYLCVSSYGPYEQYFGPGTRLTVT.

The chain uses TRBV5-6 and TRBJ2-2, with a weak D call TRBD1 (6 bases). The ends were cut back, 1 base at V and 0 bases at J, with 10 bases in the middle. The CDR3 sequence is 16 residues long. CDR1 is SGHDT, CDR2 YYEEEE, per germline. The CDR3 coding sequence is TGTGCCAGCAGCTTGATGACAGGAGCGAACACCGGGGAGCTGTTTTTT. Amino acid sequence: CASSLMTGANTGELFF.

The chain joins TRBV20-1 to TRBJ1-6; D possibly corresponds to TRBD1 (6 bases). CDR3 length equals 12 residues. Germline lookup yields CDR1 DFQATT and CDR2 SNEGSKA (reference sequence). Trimming left V 5 bases short and J 8 bases short, with 10 bases between. CDR3 amino acids: CSASRTDSPLHF. The CDR3, as DNA: TGCAGTGCTTCCCGGACAGATTCACCCCTCCACTTT.

This clonotype has a handful of counts. The V gene is TRBV7-3, the J gene TRBJ2-1; 9 nucleotides agree with TRBD2. Looked up from germline, CDR1 is SGHTA and CDR2 is FQGTGA. The CDR3 covers 15 residues. V shed 2 bases and J 4 bases; nucleotides not matched to a gene: 3. CDR3 sequence reads: CASSLLAGKYNEQFF. The CDR3 DNA sequence: TGTGCCAGCAGCTTACTAGCGGGGAAGTACAATGAGCAGTTCTTC.

As to this clonotype: One end of the junction varies from germline; a read error may be responsible. The chain recombines TRBV28 with TRBJ2-5; D is unresolved. From germline, CDR1 is MDHEN and CDR2 SYDVKM. This CDR3 spans 15 amino acids. DNA of the CDR3: TGTGCCGGCAGTACCTCACGGACGGTCCAAGAGACCCAGTACTTC. It is translated as CAGSTSRTVQETQYF.

The J gene is TRBJ2-3, the V gene TRBV28; D remains ambiguous. Per germline, CDR1 MDHEN and CDR2 SYDVKM. This CDR3 spans 12 amino acids. The V end lost 6 bases, the J end lost 2 bases, and 6 bases lay between the germline ends. The CDR3 spells CASRGVTDTQYF. The CDR3 DNA is TGTGCCAGCAGAGGAGTCACAGATACGCAGTATTTT. Drawing the rest from reference TRBV28 and TRBJ2-3, the complete variable domain is DVKVTQSSRYLVKRTGEKVFLECVQDMDHENMFWYRQDPGLGLRLIYFSYDVKMKEKGDIPEGYSVSREKKERFSLILESASTNQTSMYLCASRGVTDTQYFGPGTRLTVL.

This clonotype was observed a handful of times. The CDR3 is CASSAGTSGIGEQFF. The CDR3 DNA reads as TGTGCCAGCAGCGCCGGGACTAGCGGGATAGGTGAGCAGTTCTTC. This chain uses TRBV2 with TRBJ2-1; TRBD2 aligns across 13 bases. Losses at the gene ends were 6 bases for V and 9 bases for J; bases not matched to a gene: 8. CDR1 and CDR2 from the germline V gene are SNHLY and FYNNEI. The CDR3 totals 15 residues.

In this sample, this clonotype turned up a few times. The V call is TRBV6-1, the J call TRBJ2-5; a weak D match, TRBD1 (5 bases). Trimming shortened V by 8 bases and J by 4 bases, and 17 bases separated the two germline ends. The CDR3 spans 14 residues. The germline V gene encodes CDR1 MNHNS and CDR2 SASEGT. The CDR3 loop is CASWKVIQGETQYF. The CDR3 DNA reads TGTGCCAGCTGGAAAGTCATTCAGGGAGAGACCCAGTACTTC.

In its sample, this clonotype was seen many times. The genes are TRBV7-9 and TRBJ2-4; D might be TRBD1 (5 bases). This CDR3 region has 13 residues. Germline CDR1 and CDR2: SEHNR and FQNEAQ (reference sequence). Trimming took 5 bases from V and 5 from J, leaving 10 bases between them. CDR3 nucleotides: TGTGCCAGCAGCGGGGCCGTCGAAAACATTCAGTACTTC. Encoded protein: CASSGAVENIQYF. Full variable domain (outside the CDR3, taken from reference TRBV7-9 and TRBJ2-4): DTGVSQNPRHKITKRGQNVTFRCDPISEHNRLYWYRQTLGQGPEFLTYFQNEAQLEKSRLLSDRFSAERPKGSFSTLEIQRTEQGDSAMYLCASSGAVENIQYFGAGTRLSVL.

V gene TRBV11-3 combines with J gene TRBJ2-3; 12 bases fit TRBD2. Germline V CDR1 and CDR2: SGHNT, YENEEA. After removal of 5 bases from V and 0 bases from J, the junction contained 9 bases not matched to a gene. The CDR3 is 18 amino acids. The CDR3 spells CASSPGTSGYPSTDTQYF. The CDR3 DNA reads TGTGCCAGCAGCCCCGGGACTAGCGGGTACCCTAGCACAGATACGCAGTATTTT.

The table lists this clonotype with a count of one. V and J are TRBV4-3 and TRBJ1-2; 9 positions match TRBD1. Germline V gene sequence: CDR1 LGHNA, CDR2 YSLEER. This CDR3 is 12 amino acids long. Trimming at V came to 5 bases and at J to 7 bases, leaving 2 bases not matched to a gene. The CDR3 reads CASSGQGCGYTF. For the CDR3, the DNA is TGCGCCAGCAGCGGACAGGGGTGTGGCTACACCTTC.

The V gene is TRBV7-9, the J gene TRBJ2-3, with D perhaps TRBD2 (6 bases). V was shortened by 5 bases and J by 4 bases, with 16 bases between the two germline ends. Germline CDR1 is SEHNR and CDR2 is FQNEAQ (reference sequence). The CDR3 extends over 15 amino acids. This CDR3 is CASSPPAAGPDTQYF. The CDR3, as DNA: TGTGCCAGCAGCCCCCCGGCCGCGGGACCAGATACGCAGTATTTT. The whole variable domain, remainder taken from reference TRBV7-9 and TRBJ2-3, is DTGVSQNPRHKITKRGQNVTFRCDPISEHNRLYWYRQTLGQGPEFLTYFQNEAQLEKSRLLSDRFSAERPKGSFSTLEIQRTEQGDSAMYLCASSPPAAGPDTQYFGPGTRLTVL.

The sample holds a few counts of this clonotype. The V gene is TRBV5-1, the J gene TRBJ2-1; no firm D call. The CDR3 has 16 residues. Germline values: CDR1 SGHRS, CDR2 YFSETQ. V lost 0 bases, J lost 5 bases, and 15 bases lay in between. The CDR3 loop reads CASSLDSTGQNNEQFF. CDR3 coding DNA: TGCGCCAGCAGCTTGGATTCCACCGGGCAAAACAATGAGCAGTTCTTC.

V is TRBV27 and J is TRBJ2-5; perhaps TRBD1 as D (6 bases). Germline-derived CDR1 and CDR2 are MNHEY and SMNVEV (reference sequence). V was cut by 5 bases and J by 11 bases, with 24 bases left in between. CDR3 size: 15 residues. This CDR3 is CASSEQGSKGNEQYF. CDR3 DNA sequence: TGTGCCAGCAGTGAACAGGGTTCCAAGGGCAATGAGCAGTACTTC.

The rearrangement links TRBV27 to TRBJ2-7; no clear D gene. CDR1 is MNHEY, CDR2 SMNVEV, per germline (reference sequence). This CDR3 is built from 14 residues. Trimming cost V 0 bases and J 3 bases, with 9 bases left between them. The CDR3 here is CASSLSGSLYEQYF. CDR3 bases: TGTGCCAGCAGTTTATCTGGCAGCCTCTACGAGCAGTACTTC.